This T cell receptor beta chain emerged from a study of T cell responses to AZD1222 COVID-19 vaccine. Study overall: Investigators merged groups given second doses at roughly 4 or roughly 12 weeks.

Germline lookup yields CDR1 SGHRS and CDR2 YFSETQ. The V gene lost 3 bases and the J gene lost 4 bases, with 12 bases spanning the gap. CDR3 length: 14 amino acids. Clones were read by immunoSEQ multiplex PCR, and TCRdb kept only the in-frame ones, dropping some. The repertoire includes 90,000 to 120,000 clones, 80% to 90% of them detected once, and roughly 6.5% sits in the top ten. This specimen was peripheral blood, taken on day 0 of AZD1222 vaccination. This TCR derives from an adult in good health. The V call is TRBV5-1, the J call TRBJ2-3, with D perhaps being TRBD1 or TRBD2 (5 bases each). The CDR3 region has the DNA TGCGCCAGCAGCTACCCGGGGCGGGCAGATACGCAGTATTTT. This codes for CASSYPGRADTQYF.